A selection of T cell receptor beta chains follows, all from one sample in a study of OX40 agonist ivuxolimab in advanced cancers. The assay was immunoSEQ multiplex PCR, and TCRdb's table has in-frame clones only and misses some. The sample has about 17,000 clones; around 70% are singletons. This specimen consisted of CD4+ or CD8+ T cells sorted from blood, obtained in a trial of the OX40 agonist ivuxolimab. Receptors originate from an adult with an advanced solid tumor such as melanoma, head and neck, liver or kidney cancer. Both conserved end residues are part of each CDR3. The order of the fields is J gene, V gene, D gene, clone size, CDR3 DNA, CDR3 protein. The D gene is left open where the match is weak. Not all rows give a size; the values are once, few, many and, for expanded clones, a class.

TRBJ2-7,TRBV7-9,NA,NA,TGTGCCAGCAGCTTAGGTTCTGGTCTGCTTGCCGAGCAGTACTTC,CASSLGSGLLAEQYF
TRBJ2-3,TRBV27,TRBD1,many,TGTGCCAGCAGTTTACCCGCGACAGGGGCAGGGCAGTATTTT,CASSLPATGAGQYF
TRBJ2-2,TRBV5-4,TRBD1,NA,TGTGCCAGCAGCCCGGGACAGTCGAACACCGGGGAGCTGTTTTTT,CASSPGQSNTGELFF
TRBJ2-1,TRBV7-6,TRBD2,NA,TGTGCCAGCAGCTTAGGGGCGGGAGGGGGAAATGAGCAGTTCTTC,CASSLGAGGGNEQFF
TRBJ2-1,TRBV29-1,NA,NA,TGCAGCGTTCGGTGGGATGAGCAGTTCTTC,CSVRWDEQFF
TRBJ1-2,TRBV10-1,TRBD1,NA,TGCGCCAGCAGTGAACGGGTCGCCGGGACAGGGAACGGCTACACCTTC,CASSERVAGTGNGYTF
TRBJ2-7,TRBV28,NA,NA,TGTGCCAGCAGTTTAAGCGGTAGTGGACTCGAGCAGTACTTC,CASSLSGSGLEQYF
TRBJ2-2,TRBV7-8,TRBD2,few,TGTGCCAGCAGCTCGTCCGGGACTAGCGGGCGTGTTAAAGAGCTGTTTTTT,CASSSSGTSGRVKELFF
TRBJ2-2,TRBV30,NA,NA,TGTGCCTGGAACGCTGGCACCGGGGAGCTGTTTTTT,CAWNAGTGELFF
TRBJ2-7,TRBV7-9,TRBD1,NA,TGTGCCAGCAGCTTAGCTCCGGGACAGGATTACGAGCAGTACTTC,CASSLAPGQDYEQYF
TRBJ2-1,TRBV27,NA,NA,TGTGCCAGCAGTTTACGGCGGGATGAGCAGTTCTTC,CASSLRRDEQFF
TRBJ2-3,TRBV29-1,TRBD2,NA,TGCAGCGTTGATTCCACTAGCGGGATTACCTTACGGACAGATACGCAGTATTTT,CSVDSTSGITLRTDTQYF